Each of the 31 T cell receptor beta chains below was sequenced from the same sample in a study of technical replicates of blood from a few donors (dated by TCRdb to between 2016 and 2019). The library was obtained by the immunoSEQ multiplex PCR assay. This immuneACCESS table, as held by TCRdb, lists in-frame sequences with V and J called but not all clones. Of the missing ones, under half trace to an unresolved V gene in checked studies; the others have no known cause. This sample is represented by about 88,000 clones; approximately 90% of them were singletons. Together, the top ten hold under 0.3% of the sample. Sequenced input: T cells isolated from PBMCs. These receptors were obtained from a human donor in good health.

The chain combines TRBV6-5 with TRBJ2-7; D may be TRBD2 (5 bases). V was shortened by 2 bases and J by 4 bases, with 12 bases between the two germline ends. Germline assignment: CDR1 MNHEY and CDR2 SVGAGI. The CDR3 has 14 amino acids. The CDR3 here is CASSYGRALYEQYF. The DNA for the CDR3 is TGTGCCAGCAGTTACGGGCGGGCCCTATACGAGCAGTACTTC.

The rearrangement joins TRBV25-1 to TRBJ2-7, with TRBD1 matching over 10 bases. After removal of 6 bases from V and 4 bases from J, the junction contained 6 bases not matched to a gene. Looked up from germline, CDR1 is MGHDK and CDR2 is SYGVNS. The CDR3 is 14 amino acids. For the CDR3, the DNA is TGTGCCAGCAGCATAGGGACAGGGGATTACGAGCAGTACTTC. Encoded protein: CASSIGTGDYEQYF.

This rearrangement joins TRBV2 to TRBJ2-2; D may be TRBD2 (5 bases). CDR3 length equals 14 residues. Per germline, CDR1 SNHLY and CDR2 FYNNEI. The V gene lost 6 bases and the J gene lost 7 bases, with 15 bases spanning the gap. CDR3 in amino acids: CASSPPGSGGELFF. DNA for the CDR3: TGTGCCAGCAGCCCCCCGGGAAGCGGCGGGGAGCTGTTTTTT. The variable domain in full, completed from reference TRBV2 and TRBJ2-2, reads EPEVTQTPSHQVTQMGQEVILRCVPISNHLYFYWYRQILGQKVEFLVSFYNNEISEKSEIFDDQFSVERPDGSNFTLKIRSTKLEDSAMYFCASSPPGSGGELFFGEGSRLTVL.

The chain carries TRBV10-2 and TRBJ2-1; no clear D. Germline V gene data show CDR1 as WSHSY and CDR2 as SAAADI. Trimming shortened V by 8 bases and J by 6 bases, and 8 bases separated the two germline ends. The CDR3 runs 11 residues. In DNA form, the CDR3 reads TGCGCCAGCTCTTACAGCAATGAGCAGTTCTTC. Translated, it gives CASSYSNEQFF.

The rearrangement joins TRBV4-1 to TRBJ2-7, with 12 bases that match TRBD2. Germline CDR1 reads MGHRA; CDR2 reads YSYEKL. The CDR3 loop spans 14 amino acids. J lost 2 bases, V lost 5 bases, and 1 base had no gene match. This chain's CDR3 is CASSRTSGTYEQYF. As DNA, the CDR3 is TGCGCCAGCAGCAGGACTAGCGGGACCTACGAGCAGTACTTC.

The CDR3 DNA sequence: TGTGCCAGCAGTTTTAGGGGGCTTTACAATGAGCAGTTCTTC. Translated: CASSFRGLYNEQFF. The chain links TRBV27 to TRBJ2-1; 7 positions agree with TRBD1. The CDR3 loop spans 14 amino acids. The junction had 3 bases not matched to a gene; V was cut back by 3 bases and J by 4 bases. Germline lookup yields CDR1 MNHEY and CDR2 SMNVEV (reference sequence).

The V and J genes are TRBV7-3 and TRBJ2-5; D possibly corresponds to TRBD1 (5 bases). This CDR3 has 18 amino acids. V lost 1 base and J 4 bases, leaving 22 bases between the germline ends. CDR1 is SGHTA, CDR2 FQGTGA, per germline. The chain's CDR3 is CASSLNGRALLPAETQYF. The CDR3 DNA follows: TGTGCCAGCAGCTTAAATGGCAGGGCGCTTCTCCCAGCAGAGACCCAGTACTTC.

CDR3 nucleotides: TGTGCCAGCAGCCTCCCACAGGGGAACACCGGGGAGCTGTTTTTT. Amino acids: CASSLPQGNTGELFF. The chain links TRBV7-9 to TRBJ2-2; D might be TRBD1 (6 bases). Trimming took 5 bases from V and 1 from J, leaving 11 bases between them. The length of the CDR3 is 15 residues. Germline lookup yields CDR1 SEHNR and CDR2 FQNEAQ (reference sequence).

Remarks on this clone: At one boundary the junction diverges from the germline segment, which might be a read error. The chain is built from TRBV6-6 and TRBJ2-7, with 11 bases that match TRBD1. The CDR3 runs 13 residues. Germline loops: CDR1 MNHNY, CDR2 SVGAGI (reference sequence). CDR3 region: CASSWDRGGPEGF. DNA for the CDR3: TGTGCCAGCAGTTGGGACAGGGGGGGCCCGGAGGGTTTC.

The chain recombines TRBV19 with TRBJ2-7; the match to TRBD1 covers 9 bases. This CDR3 is 14 amino acids long. CDR1 LNHDA and CDR2 SQIVND come from the germline V gene (reference sequence). The junction had 4 bases not matched to a gene; V was cut back by 3 bases and J by 4 bases. CDR3 in amino acids: CASSMDRGKYEQYF. The CDR3 bases are TGTGCCAGTAGTATGGACAGGGGAAAGTACGAGCAGTACTTC.

The J gene is TRBJ1-1, the V gene TRBV2; weak D call: TRBD1 (6 bases). CDR3 length equals 14 residues. The germline V gene encodes CDR1 SNHLY and CDR2 FYNNEI. V dropped 8 bases and J dropped 3 bases, with 16 bases sitting between them. Here the CDR3 reads CASFDSWGHTEAFF. The CDR3 nucleotides are TGTGCCAGCTTCGATAGCTGGGGGCACACTGAAGCTTTCTTT.

The chain has TRBV29-1 and TRBJ2-3; D is possibly TRBD1 (5 bases). This CDR3 has 14 residues. Germline loops: CDR1 SQVTM, CDR2 ANQGSEA. Trimming cost V 3 bases and J 0 bases, with 10 bases left between them. The CDR3 DNA follows: TGCAGCGTTGATACAGGTACTAGCACAGATACGCAGTATTTT. This gives the protein CSVDTGTSTDTQYF.

This chain connects TRBV6-5 to TRBJ1-6; D remains unclear. The CDR3 spans 15 residues. Trimming cost V 7 bases and J 0 bases, with 10 bases left between them. Looked up from germline, CDR1 is MNHEY and CDR2 is SVGAGI. The CDR3 loop reads CASTDEGSYNSPLHF. The CDR3, as DNA: TGTGCCAGCACCGACGAGGGCTCCTATAATTCACCCCTCCACTTT.

The chain carries TRBV7-2 and TRBJ2-3; 7 bases are a match to TRBD1. The CDR3 consists of 17 residues. CDR1 and CDR2 from the germline V gene are SGHTA and FQGNSA. Losses at the gene ends were 0 bases for V and 2 bases for J; bases not matched to a gene: 8. Here the CDR3 DNA reads TGTGCCAGCAGCTTAGCGGGACAGAGGCGGTCCACAGATACGCAGTATTTT. As protein: CASSLAGQRRSTDTQYF.

To note about this clone: The junction departs from the called germline gene at one end, perhaps through a read error. The chain recombines TRBV7-7 with TRBJ2-1, with TRBD2 matching over 7 bases. CDR1 and CDR2 (germline): SSHAT, FNYEAQ (reference sequence). CDR3 length: 15 residues. CDR3 nucleotides: TGTGCTAGCAGCGATTTCGGACTAGGGTTCAATGAGCAGTTCTTC. Protein sequence: CASSDFGLGFNEQFF.

This clone was detected once. The chain employs TRBV5-1 and TRBJ2-7; D gene uncertain. V gave up 2 bases and J gave up 1 base, with 10 bases separating them. Germline V gene data show CDR1 as SGHRS and CDR2 as YFSETQ. The CDR3 is 14 amino acids. The CDR3 spells CASSFEVDSYEQYF. The CDR3 coding sequence is TGCGCCAGCAGCTTCGAGGTTGATTCCTACGAGCAGTACTTC.

CDR3 region: CASRQGSNEAFF. In nucleotides, the CDR3 is TGTGCCAGCAGACAGGGGAGTAATGAAGCTTTCTTT. V is TRBV5-4 and J is TRBJ1-1; TRBD1 aligns across 7 bases. Trimming took 5 bases from V and 7 from J; bases not matched to a gene: 5. This CDR3 spans 12 amino acids. Germline CDR1 reads SGHNT; CDR2 reads YYREEE (reference sequence).

The CDR3 DNA sequence: TGTGCCACCCAACAGGGGGGGAACACTGAAGCTTTCTTT. Protein sequence: CATQQGGNTEAFF. The chain recombines TRBV2 with TRBJ1-1; the match to TRBD1 covers 8 bases. J lost 1 base, V lost 10 bases, and 5 bases had no gene match. Germline CDR1 is SNHLY and CDR2 is FYNNEI. The CDR3 spans 13 residues. The complete variable domain, with remaining parts taken from reference TRBV2 and TRBJ1-1, reads EPEVTQTPSHQVTQMGQEVILRCVPISNHLYFYWYRQILGQKVEFLVSFYNNEISEKSEIFDDQFSVERPDGSNFTLKIRSTKLEDSAMYFCATQQGGNTEAFFGQGTRLTVV.

This clone was observed a single time. The chain couples TRBV7-6 to TRBJ1-6; 7 bases are a match to TRBD1. V was clipped by 5 bases and J by 4 bases; unmatched bases: 2. CDR3 size: 14 residues. Germline V gives CDR1 SGHVS, CDR2 FNYEAQ. CDR3 in DNA: TGTGCCAGCAGCGGGGGACAGTATAATTCACCCCTCCACTTT. Its protein product is CASSGGQYNSPLHF. The whole variable domain, remainder taken from reference TRBV7-6 and TRBJ1-6, is GAGVSQSPRYKVTKRGQDVALRCDPISGHVSLYWYRQALGQGPEFLTYFNYEAQQDKSGLPNDRFSAERPEGSISTLTIQRTEQRDSAMYRCASSGGQYNSPLHFGNGTRLTVT.

This clone came up once. The V and J genes are TRBV10-3 and TRBJ1-5; 9 bases match TRBD1. V lost 6 bases to trimming and J lost 3 bases; unmatched junction nucleotides: 9. Germline CDR1 and CDR2: ENHRY and SYGVKD. The CDR3 is 16 residues long. CDR3 coding DNA: TGTGCCATCAGCACCGGGACAGGGCGATTCAATCAGCCCCAGCATTTT. It codes for CAISTGTGRFNQPQHF.

This chain connects TRBV19 to TRBJ1-2; TRBD1 aligns across 10 bases. V shed 5 bases, J shed 5 bases, and the junction held 8 bases outside the gene matches. Germline V CDR1 and CDR2: LNHDA, SQIVND (reference sequence). CDR3 length: 15 residues. As DNA, the CDR3 is TGTGCCAGTAGTCAAGACAGGGGGCAGGAATATGGCTACACCTTC. Translated: CASSQDRGQEYGYTF.

This chain links TRBV7-9 with TRBJ2-5; D is undetermined. Germline CDR1 is SEHNR and CDR2 is FQNEAQ (reference sequence). With 5 bases removed from V and 2 bases from J, the gap between germline ends came to 15 bases. This CDR3 region has 15 residues. CDR3 DNA sequence: TGTGCCAGCAGCCCACCAAACGCCAGACAAGAGACCCAGTACTTC. The encoded protein is CASSPPNARQETQYF.

This chain joins TRBV7-9 and TRBJ2-1; TRBD1 aligns across 7 bases. V gave up 8 bases and J gave up 4 bases; unmatched junction bases: 20. The CDR3 totals 18 residues. Germline loops: CDR1 SEHNR, CDR2 FQNEAQ (reference sequence). This chain's CDR3 is CASGPNLQGSLVYNEQFF. The CDR3 DNA reads TGTGCCAGCGGTCCAAATTTACAGGGGTCCCTGGTTTACAATGAGCAGTTCTTC.

The rearrangement joins TRBV5-1 to TRBJ2-3; weak D call: TRBD1 (5 bases). Germline CDR1 SGHRS, CDR2 YFSETQ. CDR3 length equals 15 residues. The germline V and J ends were trimmed by 0 bases and 1 base, with 9 bases remaining between them. CDR3 sequence reads: CASSLEGVRTDTQYF. DNA of the CDR3: TGCGCCAGCAGCTTGGAAGGGGTCCGCACAGATACGCAGTATTTT.

This clone has a single count. The chain joins TRBV7-9 to TRBJ1-2; TRBD1 agrees at 7 bases. Germline CDR1 and CDR2: SEHNR and FQNEAQ (reference sequence). V lost 1 base, J lost 8 bases, and 1 base stayed unmatched. CDR3 length: 12 amino acids. The CDR3 coding sequence is TGTGCCAGCAGCTTAGACAGGGGAGGCTACACCTTC. Its translation: CASSLDRGGYTF.

The chain employs TRBV4-2 and TRBJ1-2, with TRBD1 matching 7 bases. The J segment lost 7 bases and the V segment lost 0 bases, leaving 8 bases of the junction unmatched. This CDR3 is 15 amino acids long. Germline values: CDR1 LGHNA, CDR2 YNFKEQ. The CDR3 DNA follows: TGTGCCAGCAGCCAAGACTTGGAGGGGGCGCGTGGCTACACCTTC. Encoded protein: CASSQDLEGARGYTF.

The rearrangement joins TRBV2 to TRBJ2-7, with 7 positions matching TRBD1. Germline V gene data show CDR1 as SNHLY and CDR2 as FYNNEI. The CDR3 extends over 15 amino acids. V dropped 0 bases and J dropped 5; count of bases not matched to a gene: 7. The CDR3 protein is CASSEAPTGYNEQYF. In DNA form, the CDR3 reads TGTGCCAGCAGTGAAGCCCCGACAGGGTACAACGAGCAGTACTTC.

The table lists this clone with a few counts. The V gene is TRBV5-3, the J gene TRBJ1-5; D uncertain. TRBV5-3 is classed as an ORF, of uncertain function. This CDR3 has 14 residues. With 0 bases removed from V and 6 bases from J, the gap between germline ends came to 10 bases. CDR3 bases: TGTGCCAGAAGCTTGGCCGGGGATCTTCAGCCCCAGCATTTT. Translated: CARSLAGDLQPQHF.

The CDR3 bases are TGTGCCAGCAGCTCATCAACAGGGTCAAATTCACCCCTCCACTTT. It is translated as CASSSSTGSNSPLHF. This chain connects TRBV7-9 to TRBJ1-6, with D possibly TRBD1 on 6 matching bases. This CDR3 spans 15 amino acids. The V and J ends lost 4 bases and 7 bases respectively, with 14 bases between them. Germline assignment: CDR1 SEHNR and CDR2 FQNEAQ (reference sequence).

The chain has TRBV11-2 and TRBJ1-2; 7 nucleotides align to TRBD1. J gave up 3 bases and V 5 bases, and 9 bases lay outside the gene matches. CDR1 is SGHAT and CDR2 is FQNNGV in the germline V gene. The CDR3 runs to 15 residues. As DNA, the CDR3 is TGTGCCAGCAGCGAAGAGACAGGGCGGCACTATGGCTACACCTTC. Amino acid sequence: CASSEETGRHYGYTF.

The chain recombines TRBV7-9 with TRBJ1-1; possible D gene TRBD1, 5 bases. Germline-derived CDR1 and CDR2 are SEHNR and FQNEAQ (reference sequence). V lost 4 bases, J lost 3 bases, and 12 bases lay in between. The length of the CDR3 is 14 residues. CDR3 coding DNA: TGTGCCAGCAGCTCCGGGGGGTGGGACACTGAAGCTTTCTTT. Translation: CASSSGGWDTEAFF.